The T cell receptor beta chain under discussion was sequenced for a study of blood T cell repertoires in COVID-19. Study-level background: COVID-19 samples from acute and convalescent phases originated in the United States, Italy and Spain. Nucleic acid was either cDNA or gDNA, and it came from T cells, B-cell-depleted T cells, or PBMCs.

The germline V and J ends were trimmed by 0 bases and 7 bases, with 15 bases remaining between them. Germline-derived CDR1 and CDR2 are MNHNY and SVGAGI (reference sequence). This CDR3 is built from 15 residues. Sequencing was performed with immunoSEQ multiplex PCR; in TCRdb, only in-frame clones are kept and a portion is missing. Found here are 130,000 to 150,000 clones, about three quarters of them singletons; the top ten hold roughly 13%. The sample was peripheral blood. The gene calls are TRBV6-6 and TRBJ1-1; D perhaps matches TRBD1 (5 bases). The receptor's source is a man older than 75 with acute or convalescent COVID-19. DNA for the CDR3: TGTGCCAGCAGTTACTCCGGGAGTGGAAGGGGTGAAGCTTTCTTT. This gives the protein CASSYSGSGRGEAFF.